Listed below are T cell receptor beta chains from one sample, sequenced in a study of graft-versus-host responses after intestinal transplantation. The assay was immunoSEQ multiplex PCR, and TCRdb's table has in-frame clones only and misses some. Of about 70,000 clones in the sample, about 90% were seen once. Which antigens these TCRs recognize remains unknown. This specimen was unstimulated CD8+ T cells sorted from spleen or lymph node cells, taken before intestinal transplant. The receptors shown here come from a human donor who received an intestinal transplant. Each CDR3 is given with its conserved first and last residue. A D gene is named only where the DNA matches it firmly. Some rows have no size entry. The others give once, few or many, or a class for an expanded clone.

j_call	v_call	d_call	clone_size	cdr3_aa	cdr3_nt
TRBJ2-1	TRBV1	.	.	CTSSQGPSPGLAGGRQFF	TGCACCAGCAGCCAGGGACCGTCCCCGGGGCTAGCGGGGGGGCGGCAGTTCTTC
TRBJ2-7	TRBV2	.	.	CASIPRGTYEQYF	TGTGCCAGCATTCCGCGGGGCACCTACGAGCAGTACTTC
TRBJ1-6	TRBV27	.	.	CASSLFPANSPLHF	TGTGCCAGCAGTTTATTCCCAGCGAATTCACCCCTCCACTTT
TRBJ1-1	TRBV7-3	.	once	CASRAGGGTEAFF	TGTGCCAGCAGGGCCGGGGGGGGCACTGAAGCTTTCTTT
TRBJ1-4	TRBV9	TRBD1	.	CASSVTGDLREKLFF	TGTGCCAGCAGCGTCACAGGGGACCTTAGGGAAAAACTGTTTTTT
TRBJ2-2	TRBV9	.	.	CASSVAAVRRTNTGELFF	TGTGCCAGCAGCGTAGCCGCTGTTCGCAGAACGAACACCGGGGAGCTGTTTTTT
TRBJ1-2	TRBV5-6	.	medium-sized	CASSLVGSPDYGYTF	TGTGCCAGCAGCTTGGTGGGCAGCCCCGACTATGGCTACACCTTC
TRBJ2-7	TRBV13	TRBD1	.	CASSPDRGEEQYF	TGTGCCAGCAGCCCCGACAGGGGAGAAGAGCAGTACTTC
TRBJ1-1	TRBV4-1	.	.	CASSHEGWNTEAFF	TGCGCCAGCAGCCATGAGGGTTGGAACACTGAAGCTTTCTTT
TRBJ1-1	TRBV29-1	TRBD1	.	CSVEGTGGAPEAFF	TGCAGCGTTGAAGGGACAGGTGGGGCTCCTGAAGCTTTCTTT
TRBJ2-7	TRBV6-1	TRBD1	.	CASSARDRTAYEQYF	TGTGCCAGCAGTGCCCGGGACAGGACCGCCTACGAGCAGTACTTC
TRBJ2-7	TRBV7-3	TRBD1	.	CASSSNADRESEQYF	TGTGCCAGCAGCTCCAATGCGGACAGGGAATCCGAGCAGTACTTC
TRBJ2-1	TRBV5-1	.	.	CASHFGGRVDEQFF	TGCGCCAGCCATTTTGGCGGGCGTGTGGATGAGCAGTTCTTC
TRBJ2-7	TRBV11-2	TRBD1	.	CASSLGTGGAYYEQYF	TGTGCCAGCAGCTTAGGGACAGGGGGCGCCTACTACGAGCAGTACTTC
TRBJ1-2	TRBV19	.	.	CASSPHPGDGPRGGYGYTF	TGTGCCAGTAGTCCCCATCCCGGGGACGGCCCCAGGGGTGGCTATGGCTACACCTTC
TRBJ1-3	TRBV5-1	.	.	CASSLEGGGNTIYF	TGCGCCAGCAGCTTGGAAGGGGGTGGAAACACCATATATTTT
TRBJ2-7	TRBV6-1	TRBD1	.	CASSEGTGGTYEQYF	TGTGCCAGCAGTGAAGGGACAGGGGGTACCTACGAGCAGTACTTC
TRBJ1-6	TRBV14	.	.	CASSQVAGGDFYNSPLHF	TGTGCCAGCAGCCAAGTAGCCGGAGGGGATTTCTATAATTCACCCCTCCACTTT
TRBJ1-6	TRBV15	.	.	CATSAEAPTNSPLHF	TGTGCCACCAGCGCAGAGGCCCCGACCAATTCACCCCTCCACTTT
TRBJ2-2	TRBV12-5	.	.	CASGLSEEVGELFF	TGTGCTAGTGGTTTGAGCGAGGAGGTCGGGGAGCTGTTTTTT
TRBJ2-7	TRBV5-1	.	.	CASSGSSYEQYF	TGCGCCAGCAGCGGCAGCTCCTACGAGCAGTACTTC
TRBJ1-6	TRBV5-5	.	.	CASSLAGWGGSSPLHF	TGTGCCAGCAGCTTGGCCGGGTGGGGGGGCAGTTCACCCCTCCACTTT
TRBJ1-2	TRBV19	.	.	CASSPKDSRHTNYGYTF	TGTGCCAGTAGTCCCAAGGACAGTAGACACACTAACTATGGCTACACCTTC
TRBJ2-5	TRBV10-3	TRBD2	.	CAIKDPGLAEETQYF	TGTGCCATTAAAGACCCGGGACTAGCCGAAGAGACCCAGTACTTC
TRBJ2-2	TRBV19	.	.	CASSIGRAGELFF	TGTGCCAGTAGTATAGGTCGCGCTGGGGAGCTGTTTTTT
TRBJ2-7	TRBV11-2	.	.	CASLNQGFYEQYF	TGTGCCAGCCTCAATCAGGGGTTTTACGAGCAGTACTTC
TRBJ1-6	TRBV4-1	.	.	CASSQEWQSKNSPLHF	TGCGCCAGCAGCCAAGAGTGGCAGTCAAAAAATTCACCCCTCCACTTT
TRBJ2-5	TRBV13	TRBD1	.	CASSLGGTGGGETQYF	TGTGCCAGCAGCTTAGGCGGGACAGGGGGCGGTGAGACCCAGTACTTC
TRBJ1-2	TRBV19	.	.	CASSIVAGDGYTF	TGTGCCAGTAGTATAGTGGCAGGGGATGGCTACACCTTC
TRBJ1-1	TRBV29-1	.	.	CSAPGLGTEAFF	TGCAGCGCGCCGGGGTTGGGTACTGAAGCTTTCTTT
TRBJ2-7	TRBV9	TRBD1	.	CASSAQSGTAAYEQYF	TGTGCCAGCAGCGCCCAATCCGGGACAGCCGCCTACGAGCAGTACTTC
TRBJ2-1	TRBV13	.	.	CASSPSSPYNEQFF	TGTGCCAGCAGCCCCTCTAGCCCCTACAATGAGCAGTTCTTC
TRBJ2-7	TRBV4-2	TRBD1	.	CASSQVTGGNEQYF	TGTGCCAGCAGCCAAGTAACAGGGGGGAACGAGCAGTACTTC
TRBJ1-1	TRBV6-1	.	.	CASSESGFSEAFF	TGTGCCAGCAGTGAATCGGGGTTCTCCGAAGCTTTCTTT
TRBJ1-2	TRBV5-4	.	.	CASSGRGDYTF	TGTGCCAGCAGCGGGAGGGGAGACTACACCTTC
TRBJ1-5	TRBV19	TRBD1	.	CASSPNPTGGDQPQHF	TGTGCCAGTAGTCCGAACCCAACAGGGGGGGATCAGCCCCAGCATTTT
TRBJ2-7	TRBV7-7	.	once	CASSQTDSYEQYF	TGTGCTAGCAGCCAGACAGATTCCTACGAGCAGTACTTC
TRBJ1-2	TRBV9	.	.	CASSGRSGAYGYTF	TGTGCCAGCAGCGGGCGTTCAGGGGCCTATGGCTACACCTTC
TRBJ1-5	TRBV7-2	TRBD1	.	CASSQGAGGQPQHF	TGTGCCAGCAGCCAGGGGGCAGGGGGGCAGCCCCAGCATTTT
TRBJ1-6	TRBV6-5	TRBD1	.	CASTKTGGASPLHF	TGTGCCAGCACCAAAACAGGGGGCGCTTCACCCCTCCACTTT
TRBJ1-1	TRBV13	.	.	CASSLGRRAWAFF	TGTGCCAGCAGCTTAGGCCGGAGGGCCTGGGCTTTCTTT
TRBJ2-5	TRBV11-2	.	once	CASSLDLRTGETQYF	TGTGCCAGCAGCTTAGATCTTAGAACGGGGGAGACCCAGTACTTC
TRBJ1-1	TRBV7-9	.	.	CASSPLRDLTEAFF	TGTGCCAGCAGCCCCCTGCGAGATTTAACTGAAGCTTTCTTT
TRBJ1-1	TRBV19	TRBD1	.	CASSTGTGVFLIAEAFF	TGTGCCAGTAGTACGGGGACAGGGGTGTTCCTTATCGCTGAAGCTTTCTTT
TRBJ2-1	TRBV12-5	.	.	CASGGAGGVNNEQFF	TGTGCTAGTGGGGGTGCTGGCGGGGTGAACAATGAGCAGTTCTTC
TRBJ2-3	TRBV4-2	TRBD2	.	CASSQDFGGGPDTQYF	TGTGCCAGCAGCCAAGATTTCGGGGGGGGCCCCGATACGCAGTATTTT
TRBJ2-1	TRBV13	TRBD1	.	CASSLGGTGVWNEQFF	TGTGCCAGCAGCTTAGGGGGGACAGGGGTATGGAATGAGCAGTTCTTC
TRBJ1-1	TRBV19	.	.	CASSIFTGPGAEAFF	TGTGCCAGTAGTATATTTACAGGTCCAGGCGCTGAAGCTTTCTTT
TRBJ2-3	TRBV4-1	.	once	CASSAGPGADTQYF	TGCGCCAGCAGCGCGGGCCCGGGAGCAGATACGCAGTATTTT
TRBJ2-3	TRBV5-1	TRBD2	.	CASSPGGGALTDTQYF	TGCGCCAGCAGCCCGGGAGGGGGGGCCCTCACAGATACGCAGTATTTT